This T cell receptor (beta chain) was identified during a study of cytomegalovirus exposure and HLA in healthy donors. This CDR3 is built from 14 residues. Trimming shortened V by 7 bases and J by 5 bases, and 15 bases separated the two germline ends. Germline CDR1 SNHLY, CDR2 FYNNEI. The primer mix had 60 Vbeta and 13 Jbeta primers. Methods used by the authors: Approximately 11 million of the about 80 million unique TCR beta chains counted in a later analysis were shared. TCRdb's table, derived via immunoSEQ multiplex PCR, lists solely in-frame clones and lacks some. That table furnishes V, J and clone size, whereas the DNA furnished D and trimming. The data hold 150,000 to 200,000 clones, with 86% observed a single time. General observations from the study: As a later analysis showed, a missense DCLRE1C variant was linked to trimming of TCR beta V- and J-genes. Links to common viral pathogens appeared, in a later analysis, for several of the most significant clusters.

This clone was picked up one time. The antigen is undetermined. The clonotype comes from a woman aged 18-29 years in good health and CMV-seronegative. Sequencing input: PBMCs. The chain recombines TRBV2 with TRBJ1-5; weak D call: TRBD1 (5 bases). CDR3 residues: CASTPGRGDQPQHF. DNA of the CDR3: TGTGCCAGCACCCCGGGGAGGGGTGATCAGCCCCAGCATTTT.